Sequencing of this T cell receptor beta chain was carried out in a study of blood T cell repertoires in COVID-19. Study-level information: Researchers got acute and convalescent COVID-19 samples from the United States, Italy and Spain.

Libraries were prepared by immunoSEQ multiplex PCR; TCRdb keeps only in-frame clonotypes and omits some of them. The sample shows about 180,000 clones, approximately 83% of them seen only once. Source material: peripheral blood. The sequence was obtained from a man between 60 and 75 years old with acute or convalescent COVID-19.

The CDR3: CASSPDSRNYGYTF. CDR3 in DNA: TGTGCCAGCAGCCCGGACAGCAGGAACTATGGCTACACCTTC. The chain carries TRBV14 and TRBJ1-2; a weak D match, TRBD1 (6 bases). Germline V gene lookup returns CDR1 SGHDN and CDR2 FVKESK. V dropped 4 bases and J dropped 2 bases, with 11 bases sitting between them. The CDR3 extends over 14 amino acids.